Below are 20 T cell receptor beta chains sequenced from a single sample in a study of blood T cell repertoires in COVID-19. The assay was immunoSEQ multiplex PCR, and TCRdb's table has in-frame clones only and misses some. The table includes about 380,000 clones, around 89% detected once. Sequenced sample: PBMCs or T cells enriched from blood (not recorded which). These receptors all come from a woman aged 18-29 years who had recovered from COVID-19.

Many counts were recorded for this clone. V and J are TRBV6-1 and TRBJ2-2; 8 nucleotides agree with TRBD2. Germline assignment: CDR1 MNHNS and CDR2 SASEGT. With 3 bases clipped from V and 3 bases from J, the junction kept 0 bases outside the gene matches. This CDR3 has 14 amino acids. The CDR3 nucleotides are TGTGCCAGCAGTGAGGGACTAGACACCGGGGAGCTGTTTTTT. Its translation is CASSEGLDTGELFF.

The rearrangement links TRBV6-5 to TRBJ2-7; 7 positions match TRBD1. The CDR3 totals 16 residues. Germline lookup yields CDR1 MNHEY and CDR2 SVGAGI. Trimming at V came to 2 bases and at J to 1 base, leaving 8 bases not matched to a gene. In nucleotides, the CDR3 is TGTGCCAGCAGTTACGGGGGACAGTCGGGTTCCTACGAGCAGTACTTC. It yields the protein CASSYGGQSGSYEQYF.

The chain carries TRBV28 and TRBJ1-1; D not certain. The CDR3 is 14 amino acids. The germline V gene encodes CDR1 MDHEN and CDR2 SYDVKM. V was trimmed by 7 bases and J by 4 bases, leaving 16 bases between them. CDR3 protein: CASTSGWEATEAFF. CDR3 DNA sequence: TGTGCCAGCACCTCCGGGTGGGAGGCCACTGAAGCTTTCTTT.

This clone is a singleton in its sample. V gene TRBV2 combines with J gene TRBJ1-1; 10 positions match TRBD1. The CDR3 has 14 residues. Germline V gene sequence: CDR1 SNHLY, CDR2 FYNNEI. Losses at the gene ends were 6 bases for V and 3 bases for J; bases not matched to a gene: 4. The CDR3 coding sequence is TGTGCCAGCAGCACCGGGACAGGGGACACTGAAGCTTTCTTT. It translates to CASSTGTGDTEAFF.

The chain has TRBV7-9 and TRBJ1-3; D remains unclear. V was cut by 4 bases and J by 0 bases, with 4 bases left in between. The CDR3 consists of 13 residues. The germline CDR1 and CDR2 sequences are SEHNR and FQNEAQ (reference sequence). The CDR3: CASSYSSGNTIYF. The CDR3 DNA reads TGTGCCAGCAGCTACAGCTCTGGAAACACCATATATTTT.

V and J are TRBV7-9 and TRBJ2-5, with 7 bases lining up with TRBD1. Per germline, CDR1 SEHNR and CDR2 FQNEAQ (reference sequence). This CDR3 has 16 residues. V gave up 4 bases and J gave up 4 bases; unmatched junction bases: 12. The CDR3 bases are TGTGCCAGCAGCTCCTCCTTGACAGGGAAGGGAGAGACCCAGTACTTC. Protein product: CASSSSLTGKGETQYF.

V gene TRBV3-1 (or the pseudogene TRBV3-2) combines with J gene TRBJ2-3; 7 positions match TRBD1. The V gene's germline CDR1 is LGHDT and CDR2 YNNKEL (reference sequence). After removal of 4 bases from V and 5 bases from J, the junction contained 3 bases not matched to a gene. The CDR3 runs 13 residues. This CDR3 reads CASSLQGVDTQYF. The CDR3 region has the DNA TGTGCCAGCAGCCTCCAGGGGGTAGATACGCAGTATTTT.

The V gene is TRBV19, the J gene TRBJ1-6, with a tentative D call TRBD1 (5 bases). Germline CDR1 reads LNHDA; CDR2 reads SQIVND (reference sequence). This CDR3 contains 15 residues. Trimming took 8 bases from V and 10 from J, leaving 21 bases between them. This CDR3 is CASSLGQGVGSPLHF. The CDR3, as DNA: TGTGCCAGTTCCCTGGGCCAAGGGGTTGGGTCACCCCTCCACTTT. The variable domain in full, with the rest retrieved from reference TRBV19 and TRBJ1-6, is DGGITQSPKYLFRKEGQNVTLSCEQNLNHDAMYWYRQDPGQGLRLIYYSQIVNDFQKGDIAEGYSVSREKKESFPLTVTSAQKNPTAFYLCASSLGQGVGSPLHFGNGTRLTVT.

V gene TRBV10-3 combines with J gene TRBJ1-5; no clear D. Germline CDR1 reads ENHRY; CDR2 reads SYGVKD. V lost 8 bases and J 0 bases, leaving 11 bases between the germline ends. The CDR3 covers 14 residues. CDR3 region: CAISAAPSNQPQHF. DNA of the CDR3: TGTGCCATCTCGGCGGCACCTAGCAATCAGCCCCAGCATTTT.

The chain employs TRBV19 and TRBJ1-2, with D perhaps matching TRBD1 (6 bases). This CDR3 is built from 14 residues. Trimming removed 5 bases at V and 4 bases at J, with 14 bases between. Germline V CDR1 and CDR2: LNHDA, SQIVND (reference sequence). CDR3 protein: CASSPYREGYGYTF. The CDR3 nucleotides are TGTGCCAGTAGTCCTTACAGGGAGGGCTATGGCTACACCTTC.

The chain carries TRBV5-6 and TRBJ1-6; unclear D gene. The CDR3 runs to 16 residues. CDR1 SGHDT and CDR2 YYEEEE come from the germline V gene. Trimming took 4 bases from V and 8 from J, leaving 19 bases between them. DNA for the CDR3: TGTGCCAGCAGCCCGAATTTCAGAAAGATTGATTCACCCCTCCACTTT. This translates into CASSPNFRKIDSPLHF.

The gene calls are TRBV7-9 and TRBJ1-4; no firm D call. Germline V gene data show CDR1 as SEHNR and CDR2 as FQNEAQ (reference sequence). The CDR3 has 15 residues. V lost 5 bases and J 7 bases, leaving 17 bases between the germline ends. The chain's CDR3 is CASSADGEVSEKLFF. As DNA, the CDR3 is TGTGCCAGCAGCGCCGACGGGGAGGTGTCTGAAAAACTGTTTTTT.

The chain carries TRBV4-3 and TRBJ1-2; tentative D call: TRBD1 (5 bases). Germline assignment: CDR1 LGHNA and CDR2 YSLEER. There are 16 residues in the CDR3. V was shortened by 0 bases and J by 0 bases, with 11 bases between the two germline ends. This CDR3 is CASSQDRGLSNYGYTF. As DNA, the CDR3 is TGCGCCAGCAGCCAAGATCGGGGGTTATCTAACTATGGCTACACCTTC.

The chain combines TRBV5-1 with TRBJ2-7, with 7 nucleotides matching TRBD2. In germline, CDR1 is SGHRS, CDR2 YFSETQ. The CDR3 spans 14 residues. The junction had 6 bases not matched to a gene; V was cut back by 6 bases and J by 0 bases. The DNA of the CDR3 is TGCGCCAGCACTCCGCTAGCGGACTCCTACGAGCAGTACTTC. Amino acids: CASTPLADSYEQYF.

The CDR3 loop is CASSPLGQSSYNSPLHF. In DNA form, the CDR3 reads TGTGCCAGCAGTCCTCTGGGACAGAGCTCCTATAATTCACCCCTCCACTTT. This chain links TRBV27 with TRBJ1-6, with 7 bases that match TRBD1. V lost 5 bases to trimming and J lost 0 bases; unmatched junction nucleotides: 7. Germline V gene sequence: CDR1 MNHEY, CDR2 SMNVEV (reference sequence). The CDR3 length is 17 residues.

The chain carries TRBV3-1 (or the pseudogene TRBV3-2) and TRBJ1-1, with unresolved D. The V and J ends lost 5 bases and 1 base respectively, with 8 bases between them. CDR3 length equals 13 residues. In germline, CDR1 is LGHDT, CDR2 YNNKEL (reference sequence). The CDR3 loop is CASSREANTEAFF. The CDR3 DNA follows: TGTGCCAGCAGCAGAGAAGCGAACACTGAAGCTTTCTTT.

J is TRBJ1-4 and V is TRBV6-1, with a tentative D call TRBD1 (5 bases). This CDR3 is built from 17 residues. Germline CDR1 reads MNHNS; CDR2 reads SASEGT. Trimming took 4 bases from V and 7 from J, leaving 22 bases between them. In nucleotides, the CDR3 is TGTGCCAGCAGTGCATACTCGGGGGTAGGGTGGGGTGAAAAACTGTTTTTT. Protein sequence: CASSAYSGVGWGEKLFF.

The gene calls are TRBV5-1 and TRBJ2-1, with TRBD2 matching over 13 bases. CDR1 and CDR2 from the germline V gene are SGHRS and YFSETQ. The trim removed 5 bases at V and 6 bases at J, leaving 5 bases unmatched. The CDR3 is 15 amino acids. CDR3 residues: CASRSGTSGVNEQFF. CDR3 in DNA: TGCGCCAGCAGATCCGGGACTAGCGGGGTCAATGAGCAGTTCTTC.

The chain links TRBV2 to TRBJ2-2; D ambiguous. V was clipped by 4 bases and J by 6 bases, with 15 bases between them. Germline V gives CDR1 SNHLY, CDR2 FYNNEI. This CDR3 contains 15 residues. The CDR3 sequence is CASSGRDTFPGELFF. CDR3 coding DNA: TGTGCCAGCAGTGGGCGAGACACTTTTCCCGGGGAGCTGTTTTTT.

This chain links TRBV5-4 with TRBJ2-7; D possibly corresponds to TRBD1 (5 bases). Germline V CDR1 and CDR2: SGHNT, YYREEE (reference sequence). This CDR3 region has 14 residues. Trimming took 0 bases from V and 2 from J, leaving 9 bases between them. Here the CDR3 reads CASSLVRAPYEQYF. The DNA for the CDR3 is TGTGCCAGCAGCTTGGTCAGGGCTCCCTACGAGCAGTACTTC. Complete variable domain (other parts from reference TRBV5-4 and TRBJ2-7): ETGVTQSPTHLIKTRGQQVTLRCSSQSGHNTVSWYQQALGQGPQFIFQYYREEENGRGNFPPRFSGLQFPNYSSELNVNALELDDSALYLCASSLVRAPYEQYFGPGTRLTVT.